These 28 T cell receptor beta chains were all obtained from the same sample, sequenced in a study of control samples from healthy donors and cancer patients. Clones were sequenced by immunoSEQ multiplex PCR, and TCRdb holds only the in-frame ones, with some missing. The sample consists of over 100,000 clones, around 89% of them appearing once. The sample taken for sequencing was blood. Receptors were obtained from a man aged 35-49 years in good health.

The CDR3 nucleotides read TGTGCCAGCAGCCAACGGGGCTACTATGGCTACACCTTC. It specifies CASSQRGYYGYTF. The chain links TRBV3-1 (or the pseudogene TRBV3-2) to TRBJ1-2; TRBD1 is a possible D gene (5 bases). V was clipped by 2 bases and J by 3 bases, with 7 bases between them. The CDR3 totals 13 residues. Germline CDR1 LGHDT, CDR2 YNNKEL (reference sequence).

This clone was observed once. J is TRBJ2-1 and V is TRBV20-1, with D hard to call. The germline V and J ends were trimmed by 2 bases and 10 bases, with 6 bases remaining between them. Germline-derived CDR1 and CDR2 are DFQATT and SNEGSKA (reference sequence). This CDR3 is 10 amino acids long. CDR3 bases: TGCAGTGCTAGACAAGAGGAGCAGTTCTTC. This sequence encodes CSARQEEQFF.

J is TRBJ1-1 and V is TRBV4-1, with TRBD1 matching 7 bases. The CDR3 contains 16 residues. V shed 3 bases, J shed 4 bases, and the junction held 11 bases outside the gene matches. CDR1 is MGHRA, CDR2 YSYEKL, per germline. CDR3 coding DNA: TGCGCCAGCAGCCACGAGGTATTCCAGGGGGGCACTGAAGCTTTCTTT. Its protein is CASSHEVFQGGTEAFF.

The sample holds a few counts of this clone. The chain employs TRBV20-1 and TRBJ2-3; 12 positions match TRBD1. Germline V lookup: CDR1 DFQATT, CDR2 SNEGSKA (reference sequence). CDR3 length equals 17 residues. V dropped 3 bases and J dropped 4; count of bases not matched to a gene: 11. Here the CDR3 reads CSASGAGQGARADTQYF. CDR3 in DNA: TGCAGTGCTAGTGGAGCGGGACAGGGGGCTAGAGCAGATACGCAGTATTTT.

The sample holds many counts of this clone. This chain links TRBV6-5 with TRBJ1-1; perhaps TRBD1 as D (6 bases). CDR3 length: 15 amino acids. CDR1 and CDR2 (germline): MNHEY, SVGAGI. V was cut by 8 bases and J by 4 bases, with 20 bases left in between. The CDR3 DNA is TGTGCCAGCTCATACAGGGACGAGGGGAGCACTGAAGCTTTCTTT. It specifies CASSYRDEGSTEAFF.

This clone was counted a single time. The chain recombines TRBV30 with TRBJ1-4; the D is unclear. V was clipped by 0 bases and J by 8 bases, with 10 bases between them. Germline CDR1 and CDR2: GTSNPN and SVGIG (reference sequence). The CDR3 runs to 13 residues. CDR3 region: CAWSVRGQEKLFF. The CDR3 DNA is TGTGCCTGGAGTGTACGTGGTCAAGAAAAACTGTTTTTT.

This clone was detected a few times. The rearrangement joins TRBV7-9 to TRBJ1-1, with D perhaps matching TRBD1 (6 bases). CDR1 and CDR2 (germline): SEHNR, FQNEAQ (reference sequence). Trimming cost V 5 bases and J 0 bases, with 10 bases left between them. The CDR3 runs to 14 residues. The CDR3 loop reads CASSHREMNTEAFF. The DNA for the CDR3 is TGTGCCAGCAGCCACAGGGAGATGAACACTGAAGCTTTCTTT.

In this sample, this clone turned up once. The rearrangement uses TRBV3-1 (or the pseudogene TRBV3-2) and TRBJ1-6; D remains unclear. This CDR3 is built from 12 residues. V lost 0 bases to trimming and J lost 18 bases, with 12 bases between them. The germline gives CDR1 LGHDT, CDR2 YNNKEL (reference sequence). The CDR3 is CASSQDAGVCHF. The CDR3 DNA sequence: TGTGCCAGCAGCCAAGATGCTGGGGTATGCCACTTT.

The V gene is TRBV9, the J gene TRBJ2-2; D gene ambiguous. Germline CDR1 and CDR2: SGDLS and YYNGEE. Trimming shortened V by 0 bases and J by 5 bases, and 11 bases separated the two germline ends. The CDR3 is made up of 15 amino acids. The CDR3 loop is CASSVGTSMTGELFF. The CDR3 nucleotides are TGTGCCAGCAGCGTAGGTACATCCATGACCGGGGAGCTGTTTTTT.

The genes are TRBV3-1 (or the pseudogene TRBV3-2) and TRBJ1-1; a possible D gene is TRBD1 (6 bases). CDR3 length equals 14 residues. The germline CDR1 and CDR2 sequences are LGHDT and YNNKEL (reference sequence). V lost 5 bases and J lost 0, with 10 bases in between. The CDR3 bases are TGTGCCAGCAGCTTGGGACACCTGAACACTGAAGCTTTCTTT. Its translation: CASSLGHLNTEAFF.

The chain uses TRBV24-1 and TRBJ2-4; D is perhaps TRBD1 (8 bases). V lost 6 bases to trimming and J lost 1 base, with 18 bases between them. Per germline, CDR1 KGHDR and CDR2 SFDVKD. CDR3 length: 17 residues. The CDR3 reads CATSYRGGTWAKNIQYF. DNA of the CDR3: TGTGCCACCAGTTACAGGGGGGGGACCTGGGCCAAAAACATTCAGTACTTC.

The rearrangement links TRBV6-5 to TRBJ2-7; tentatively, D is TRBD1 (6 bases). This CDR3 contains 13 residues. In germline, CDR1 is MNHEY, CDR2 SVGAGI. V lost 5 bases and J 4 bases, leaving 12 bases between the germline ends. CDR3 DNA: TGTGCCAGCAGTCCCGGGACATTTTACGAGCAGTACTTC. It specifies CASSPGTFYEQYF.

In this sample, this clone turned up once. The rearrangement joins TRBV2 to TRBJ2-7; 11 bases align to TRBD1. Trimming took 6 bases from V and 2 from J; bases not matched to a gene: 9. The CDR3 is 16 residues long. CDR1 and CDR2 (germline): SNHLY, FYNNEI. The CDR3 sequence: CASRATGTGGAYEQYF. In nucleotides, the CDR3 is TGTGCCAGCAGAGCAACCGGGACAGGGGGGGCCTACGAGCAGTACTTC.

The chain carries TRBV7-3 and TRBJ2-7; 7 bases match TRBD2. Germline V lookup: CDR1 SGHTA, CDR2 FQGTGA. There are 14 residues in the CDR3. V lost 4 bases and J lost 2; bases outside the gene matches: 5. As DNA, the CDR3 is TGTGCCAGCAGCTGGGAGGGCATGACCTACGAGCAGTACTTC. It encodes CASSWEGMTYEQYF.

This clone was detected only once. The gene calls are TRBV5-5 and TRBJ2-3, with TRBD2 matching 7 bases. The CDR3 is 16 residues long. Germline CDR1 SGHKS, CDR2 YYEKEE (reference sequence). The V and J ends lost 6 bases and 0 bases, in that order; junction bases with no gene match: 10. The CDR3 coding sequence is TGTGCCAGCACCCCATCGCGGGGGTATAGCACAGATACGCAGTATTTT. Its protein product is CASTPSRGYSTDTQYF.

The V gene is TRBV5-1, the J gene TRBJ1-3, with D uncertain. With 4 bases removed from V and 2 bases from J, the gap between germline ends came to 22 bases. The CDR3 runs 18 residues. CDR1 and CDR2 (germline): SGHRS, YFSETQ. This chain's CDR3 is CASSPLEGATDAGNTIYF. The DNA for the CDR3 is TGCGCCAGCAGCCCCCTCGAGGGCGCCACGGATGCTGGAAACACCATATATTTT.

The CDR3, as DNA: TGCGCCAGCAGTCAATATTGGACTATTCGGGAAAAACTGTTTTTT. This codes for CASSQYWTIREKLFF. This chain joins TRBV23-1 and TRBJ1-4; D remains ambiguous. TRBV23-1 is an ORF, with its function uncertain. V was trimmed by 1 base and J by 8 bases, leaving 14 bases between them. The CDR3 runs 15 residues.

In its sample, this clone ranks as medium-sized. The chain is built from TRBV14 and TRBJ2-2, with D possibly TRBD2 on 5 matching bases. V dropped 6 bases and J dropped 6 bases, with 11 bases sitting between them. CDR3 length: 13 residues. CDR1 is SGHDN, CDR2 FVKESK, per germline. Here the CDR3 DNA reads TGTGCCAGCAGACTAGTGAGCTCCGGGGAGCTGTTTTTT. It specifies CASRLVSSGELFF. Full variable domain (outside the CDR3, taken from reference TRBV14 and TRBJ2-2): EAGVTQFPSHSVIEKGQTVTLRCDPISGHDNLYWYRRVMGKEIKFLLHFVKESKQDESGMPNNRFLAERTGGTYSTLKVQPAELEDSGVYFCASRLVSSGELFFGEGSRLTVL.

This clone showed up just once. The rearrangement links TRBV27 to TRBJ1-6, with D hard to call. Germline CDR1 and CDR2: MNHEY and SMNVEV (reference sequence). The V gene lost 3 bases and the J gene lost 0 bases, with 12 bases spanning the gap. The CDR3 is 17 amino acids. DNA of the CDR3: TGTGCCAGCAGTTTCCGGGCCCTGAGCTCCTATAATTCACCCCTCCACTTT. Its protein is CASSFRALSSYNSPLHF.

J is TRBJ1-1 and V is TRBV6-5; D uncertain. Germline CDR1 MNHEY, CDR2 SVGAGI. The length of the CDR3 is 12 residues. Trimming left V 8 bases short and J 0 bases short, with 7 bases between. CDR3 amino acids: CASGRMNTEAFF. The CDR3 nucleotides are TGTGCCAGCGGGCGGATGAACACTGAAGCTTTCTTT.

V gene TRBV12-3 or TRBV12-4 combines with J gene TRBJ1-1; a weak D match, TRBD1 (5 bases). V dropped 3 bases and J dropped 10 bases, with 15 bases sitting between them. The CDR3 length is 13 residues. Here the CDR3 DNA reads TGTGCCAGCAGTTTTGCGGCAGCCGGGGGAGCTTTCTTT. Its protein is CASSFAAAGGAFF.

V usage is TRBV4-1 and J usage is TRBJ2-2; tentative D call: TRBD2 (7 bases). Trimming pared 3 bases from V and 7 bases from J, leaving 15 bases between. The germline V gene encodes CDR1 MGHRA and CDR2 YSYEKL. The CDR3 contains 15 residues. CDR3 residues: CASSQGQGRVGELFF. CDR3 nucleotide sequence: TGCGCCAGCAGCCAGGGACAAGGGAGGGTCGGGGAGCTGTTTTTT.

The rearrangement uses TRBV21-1 and TRBJ2-5; the D call in the table, TRBD2, was not verified against the DNA. TRBV21-1 is tagged as a pseudogene. The CDR3 is 16 residues long. The CDR3 spells CASSKTPGRDRETQYF. CDR3 nucleotides: TGTGCCAGCAGCAAAACCCCAGGGAGGGATAGGGAGACCCAGTACTTC.

The chain is built from TRBV12-3 or TRBV12-4 and TRBJ1-2; 7 bases align to TRBD1. The trim removed 5 bases at V and 3 bases at J, leaving 3 bases unmatched. This CDR3 region has 13 residues. This chain's CDR3 is CASSVDRDYGYTF. In nucleotides, the CDR3 is TGTGCCAGCAGTGTTGACAGGGACTATGGCTACACCTTC.

The V call is TRBV19, the J call TRBJ1-5, with a tentative D call TRBD1 (6 bases). This CDR3 region has 16 residues. V was clipped by 0 bases and J by 7 bases, with 16 bases between them. Germline assignment: CDR1 LNHDA and CDR2 SQIVND (reference sequence). The CDR3 loop is CASSIDRGQGKQPQHF. CDR3 in DNA: TGTGCCAGTAGTATAGATCGGGGGCAGGGAAAACAGCCCCAGCATTTT. The full variable domain, in which reference TRBV19 and TRBJ1-5 provide the parts outside the CDR3, is DGGITQSPKYLFRKEGQNVTLSCEQNLNHDAMYWYRQDPGQGLRLIYYSQIVNDFQKGDIAEGYSVSREKKESFPLTVTSAQKNPTAFYLCASSIDRGQGKQPQHFGDGTRLSIL.

The J gene is TRBJ2-4, the V gene TRBV18, with D perhaps matching TRBD1 or TRBD2 (6 bases each). Germline V gene sequence: CDR1 KGHSH, CDR2 LQKENI. The CDR3 is 14 residues long. V was pared by 6 bases and J by 5 bases, with 14 bases between. DNA for the CDR3: TGTGCCAGCTCGCTTGGGGGGCCCCAAAACATTCAGTACTTC. Encoded protein: CASSLGGPQNIQYF.

In its sample, this clone was seen a few times. The CDR3 bases are TGCAGTGCTAGAGATTATGAAAAACTGTTTTTT. The encoded protein is CSARDYEKLFF. V is TRBV20-1 and J is TRBJ1-4; D remains ambiguous. V was pared by 0 bases and J by 6 bases, with 2 bases between. The CDR3 has 11 amino acids. Germline V lookup: CDR1 DFQATT, CDR2 SNEGSKA (reference sequence).

The chain is built from TRBV19 and TRBJ1-1; D not certain. The germline CDR1 and CDR2 sequences are LNHDA and SQIVND (reference sequence). The CDR3 totals 14 residues. Trimming shortened V by 4 bases and J by 4 bases, and 13 bases separated the two germline ends. The CDR3 DNA follows: TGTGCCAGTAGTACGGGATTTTTGGCCACTGAAGCTTTCTTT. This gives the protein CASSTGFLATEAFF.